This TCR beta chain derives from a study of blood T cell repertoires in COVID-19. Study-level background: COVID-19 samples from acute and convalescent phases originated in the United States, Italy and Spain. T cells, B-cell-depleted T cells, or PBMCs supplied cDNA or gDNA.

Looked up from germline, CDR1 is SGHTA and CDR2 is FQGNSA. The trim removed 2 bases at V and 1 base at J, leaving 0 bases unmatched. The CDR3 has 14 residues. TCRdb's copy holds only in-frame clones and misses some; the assay was immunoSEQ multiplex PCR. The sample holds about 340,000 clones; 85% to 90% are singletons and the top ten take just under 6.5%. The sequenced sample consisted of peripheral blood. The V and J genes are TRBV7-2 and TRBJ2-7, with 9 positions matching TRBD2. The sequence was obtained from a woman aged 50 to 65 with COVID-19, enrolled during active disease. The CDR3 DNA follows: TGTGCCAGCAGCTTACTAGCGGGGTCCTACGAGCAGTACTTC. Its translation is CASSLLAGSYEQYF. Combining the CDR3 with reference TRBV7-2 and TRBJ2-7 gives the whole variable domain GAGVSQSPSNKVTEKGKDVELRCDPISGHTALYWYRQSLGQGLEFLIYFQGNSAPDKSGLPSDRFSAERTGGSVSTLTIQRTQQEDSAVYLCASSLLAGSYEQYFGPGTRLTVT.